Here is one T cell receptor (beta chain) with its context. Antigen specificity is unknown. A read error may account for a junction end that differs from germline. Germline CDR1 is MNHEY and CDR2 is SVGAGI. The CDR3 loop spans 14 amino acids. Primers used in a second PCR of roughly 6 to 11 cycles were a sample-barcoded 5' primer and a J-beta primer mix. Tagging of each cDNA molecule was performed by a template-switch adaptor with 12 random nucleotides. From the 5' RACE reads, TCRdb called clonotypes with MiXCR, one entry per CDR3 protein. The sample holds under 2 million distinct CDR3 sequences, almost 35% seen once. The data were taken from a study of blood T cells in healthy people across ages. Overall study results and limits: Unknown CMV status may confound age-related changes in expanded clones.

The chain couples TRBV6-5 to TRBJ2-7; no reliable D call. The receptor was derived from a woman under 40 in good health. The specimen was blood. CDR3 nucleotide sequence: TGTGCCAGCAGGTACTCGCAAACCTCCTACGAGCAGTACTTC. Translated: CASRYSQTSYEQYF.